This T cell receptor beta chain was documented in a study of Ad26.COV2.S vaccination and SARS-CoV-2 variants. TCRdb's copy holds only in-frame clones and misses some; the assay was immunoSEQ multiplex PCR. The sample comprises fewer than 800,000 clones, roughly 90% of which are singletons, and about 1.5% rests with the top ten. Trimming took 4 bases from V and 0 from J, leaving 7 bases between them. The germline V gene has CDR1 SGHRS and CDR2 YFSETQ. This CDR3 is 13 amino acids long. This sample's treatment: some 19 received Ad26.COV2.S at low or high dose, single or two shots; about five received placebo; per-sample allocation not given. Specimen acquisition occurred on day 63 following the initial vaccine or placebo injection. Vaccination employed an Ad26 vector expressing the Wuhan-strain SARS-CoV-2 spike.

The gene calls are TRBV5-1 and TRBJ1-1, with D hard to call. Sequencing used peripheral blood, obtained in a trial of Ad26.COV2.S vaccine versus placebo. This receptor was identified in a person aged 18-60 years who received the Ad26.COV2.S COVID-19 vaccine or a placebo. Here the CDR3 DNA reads TGCGCCAGCAGCCCGTTAATGAACACTGAAGCTTTCTTT. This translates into CASSPLMNTEAFF.